The 12 T cell receptor beta chains below all came from one sample that was sequenced in a study of spatial heterogeneity in lung cancer. Regarding time point: sample taken at primary tumor resection. Without sorting, whole RNA was sequenced from tumor, nontumor lung or frozen PBMC. TCRdb independently ran MiXCR on the 5' RACE reads; one entry per CDR3 protein. Altogether about 15,000 distinct CDR3 sequences are present, almost 8% being singletons, with the ten largest covering 25% to 40%. Here the sequenced sample was PBMCs, taken at surgery. These receptors all come from a female donor with early-stage non-small cell lung cancer.

In this sample, this clonotype turned up a few times. V gene TRBV11-3 combines with J gene TRBJ2-1; weak D call: TRBD1 (6 bases). Between the trimmed V and J ends, which lost 2 bases and 6 bases, there was a span of 8 bases. This CDR3 is built from 13 residues. CDR1 and CDR2 from the germline V gene are SGHNT and YENEEA. CDR3 DNA sequence: TGTGCCAGCAGCTTAATAGGGGGCAATGAGCAGTTCTTC. Protein: CASSLIGGNEQFF.

This clonotype occurred a few times. The chain employs TRBV12-3 or TRBV12-4 and TRBJ1-2; D gene ambiguous. The CDR3 has 13 amino acids. Trimming left V 3 bases short and J 5 bases short, with 10 bases between. The CDR3 protein is CASSLEGRYGYTF. The DNA for the CDR3 is TGTGCCAGCAGTTTGGAGGGTCGGTATGGCTACACCTTC.

This clonotype was seen a handful of times. The chain couples TRBV12-3 or TRBV12-4 to TRBJ2-5; 12 bases agree with TRBD1. The CDR3 contains 15 residues. With 7 bases clipped from V and 5 bases from J, the junction kept 8 bases outside the gene matches. The CDR3 coding sequence is TGTGCCAGCAACTTGGGACAGGGGGCGTCGGAGACCCAGTACTTC. Translated: CASNLGQGASETQYF.

This clonotype showed up many times. The chain combines TRBV10-3 with TRBJ2-1, with unresolved D. The CDR3 length is 15 residues. Trimming took 6 bases from V and 7 from J, leaving 19 bases between them. CDR1 and CDR2 (germline): ENHRY, SYGVKD. The chain's CDR3 is CAISMQVGTWNEQFF. In nucleotides, the CDR3 is TGTGCCATCAGCATGCAGGTGGGTACGTGGAATGAGCAGTTCTTC.

Ten or more counts support this clonotype. V is TRBV20-1 and J is TRBJ2-1; D possibly corresponds to TRBD2 (5 bases). CDR1 is DFQATT and CDR2 is SNEGSKA in the germline V gene (reference sequence). The CDR3 runs 10 residues. V was trimmed by 5 bases and J by 10 bases, leaving 9 bases between them. The CDR3 DNA sequence: TGCAGTGCTCTCGACTACGAGCAGTTCTTC. Amino acid sequence: CSALDYEQFF.

This clonotype was picked up a small number of times. The chain uses TRBV20-1 and TRBJ2-5, with D perhaps TRBD2 (6 bases). Germline V gene sequence: CDR1 DFQATT, CDR2 SNEGSKA (reference sequence). Trimming took off 6 bases at V and 2 bases at J, with 10 bases between the two ends. The CDR3 is 12 residues long. The CDR3 sequence: CSALTRQETQYF. DNA for the CDR3: TGCAGTGCCCTGACTAGACAAGAGACCCAGTACTTC.

Only a few counts were recorded for this clonotype. The chain carries TRBV19 and TRBJ2-4; D is perhaps TRBD1 or TRBD2 (6 bases each). Deletions cut 1 base from V and 1 base from J, with 14 bases between. The CDR3 contains 17 residues. In germline, CDR1 is LNHDA, CDR2 SQIVND (reference sequence). The CDR3 coding sequence is TGTGCCAGTAGTATAGCCCCGGAGGGGGTGGCCAAAAACATTCAGTACTTC. Its translation: CASSIAPEGVAKNIQYF.

This clonotype was detected ten times or more. This rearrangement joins TRBV4-3 to TRBJ2-7; TRBD1 matches at 9 bases. The CDR3 is 16 amino acids. V trimming: 0 bases; J trimming: 2 bases; junction bases outside the gene matches: 5. Looked up from germline, CDR1 is LGHNA and CDR2 is YSLEER. The CDR3 bases are TGCGCCAGCAGCCAAGAATACAGGGGGCTTACCTACGAGCAGTACTTC. Translated, it gives CASSQEYRGLTYEQYF.

This chain uses TRBV5-1 with TRBJ2-7; TRBD2 agrees at 9 bases. Germline values: CDR1 SGHRS, CDR2 YFSETQ. V trimming: 0 bases; J trimming: 5 bases; junction bases outside the gene matches: 6. This CDR3 comprises 15 residues. This CDR3 is CASSLGVAGAHEQYF. CDR3 coding DNA: TGCGCCAGCAGCTTGGGGGTAGCGGGAGCCCACGAGCAGTACTTC.

This clonotype was counted at least ten times. V usage is TRBV29-1 and J usage is TRBJ2-6, with 7 bases that match TRBD2. Trimming removed 5 bases from V and 2 bases from J; junction bases left unmatched: 3. The CDR3 is 14 amino acids. Per the germline V gene, CDR1 is SQVTM and CDR2 is ANQGSEA. The CDR3: CSVLAGAGANVLTF. The DNA of the CDR3 is TGCAGCGTTTTGGCGGGAGCTGGGGCCAACGTCCTGACTTTC.

This clonotype was seen many times. J is TRBJ2-3 and V is TRBV29-1; TRBD2 might be the D (7 bases). Germline V gene lookup returns CDR1 SQVTM and CDR2 ANQGSEA. The V end was cut by 7 bases, the J end by 4 bases, with 18 bases between. The CDR3 consists of 14 residues. The CDR3 nucleotides read TGCAGCGGCCTGAGAGGGGGGGTGGCAGATACGCAGTATTTT. Translation: CSGLRGGVADTQYF.

Ten or more counts support this clonotype. The J gene is TRBJ2-2, the V gene TRBV29-1; D uncertain. Between the trimmed V and J ends, which lost 1 base and 1 base, there was a span of 4 bases. Germline V gives CDR1 SQVTM, CDR2 ANQGSEA. There are 13 residues in the CDR3. CDR3 region: CSVEGQNTGELFF. CDR3 nucleotides: TGCAGCGTTGAAGGGCAGAACACCGGGGAGCTGTTTTTT.